This T cell receptor (beta chain) originates from a study of blood T cells in healthy people across ages. This clonotype was observed once. Antigen specificity is unknown. The study, taken as a whole, reports: TCR beta diversity tracked closely with naive T cell percentage. A roughly linear age-dependent decrease characterized TCR beta diversity per million T cells. A greater number of naive CD4+ cells and higher diversity distinguished long-lived donors from aged donors.

The CDR3 consists of 15 residues. CDR1 is DFQATT, CDR2 SNEGSKA, per germline (reference sequence). Primed by a sample-barcoded 5' primer and a J-beta primer mix, a second PCR proceeded for about 6 to 12 cycles. Every sample gave at least 2.5 million paired-end reads containing CDR3. TCRdb reanalysed the 5' RACE reads using MiXCR and keeps one entry per CDR3 protein. The table lists 720,000 or so distinct CDR3 sequences, 40% to 50% of them singletons. V usage is TRBV20-1 and J usage is TRBJ2-7; D could derive from TRBD1 or TRBD2 (6 bases each). The J call may be faulty, since TRBJ2-5 better matches the DNA end. The receptor was isolated from a man older than 75 in good health. What was sequenced was blood. CDR3 in DNA: TGCAGTGCTAGAAAATTGATGGGGGGCTATGAGACCCAGTACTTC. Translated: CSARKLMGGYETQYF.